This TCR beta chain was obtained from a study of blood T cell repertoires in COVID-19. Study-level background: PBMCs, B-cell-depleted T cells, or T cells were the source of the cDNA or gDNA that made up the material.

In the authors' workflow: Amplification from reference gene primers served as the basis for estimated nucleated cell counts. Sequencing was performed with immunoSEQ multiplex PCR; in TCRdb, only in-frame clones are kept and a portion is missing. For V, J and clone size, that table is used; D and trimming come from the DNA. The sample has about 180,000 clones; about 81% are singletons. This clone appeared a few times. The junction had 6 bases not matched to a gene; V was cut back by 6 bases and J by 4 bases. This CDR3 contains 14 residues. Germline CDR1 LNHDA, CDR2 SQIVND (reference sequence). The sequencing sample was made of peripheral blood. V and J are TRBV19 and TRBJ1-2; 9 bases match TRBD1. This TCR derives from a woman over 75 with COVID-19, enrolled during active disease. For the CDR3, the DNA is TGTGCCAGTAGGTCCGGGACAGGGATCTATGGCTACACCTTC. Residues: CASRSGTGIYGYTF.